The sequence of this TCR beta chain was determined in a study of cytomegalovirus exposure and HLA in healthy donors. The study, taken as a whole, reports: Later analysis suggested links between common viral pathogens and several top significant clusters.

The germline gives CDR1 SGHVS, CDR2 FNYEAQ. The CDR3 has 14 residues. The V gene lost 5 bases and the J gene lost 0 bases, with 8 bases spanning the gap. PCR amplification relied on 60 Vbeta primers (plus 13 Jbeta primers). Clones were read by immunoSEQ multiplex PCR, and TCRdb kept only the in-frame ones, dropping some. The sample records about 120,000 clones, 50% to 80% being singletons. Note on this clone: The antigen remains unidentified.

This sequence joins TRBV7-6 and TRBJ1-5, with D tentatively TRBD1 (5 bases). The source material was PBMCs. The clonotype was recovered from a woman between 40 and 50 years old in good health and CMV-seropositive. The CDR3: CASSPDSSNQPQHF. CDR3 sequence (DNA): TGTGCCAGCAGCCCTGACAGTAGCAATCAGCCCCAGCATTTT.